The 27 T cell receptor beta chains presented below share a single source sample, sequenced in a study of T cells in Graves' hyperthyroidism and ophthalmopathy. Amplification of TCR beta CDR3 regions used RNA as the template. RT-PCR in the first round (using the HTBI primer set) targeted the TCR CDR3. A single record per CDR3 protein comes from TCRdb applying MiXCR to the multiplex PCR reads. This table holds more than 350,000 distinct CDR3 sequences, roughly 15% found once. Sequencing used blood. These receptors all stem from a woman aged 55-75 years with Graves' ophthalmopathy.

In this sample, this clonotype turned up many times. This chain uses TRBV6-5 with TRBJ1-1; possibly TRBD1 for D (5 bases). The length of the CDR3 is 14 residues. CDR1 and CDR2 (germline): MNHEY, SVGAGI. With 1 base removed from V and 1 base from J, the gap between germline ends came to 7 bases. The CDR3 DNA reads TGTGCCAGCAGTTACTATCAGGGGAACACTGAAGCTTTCTTT. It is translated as CASSYYQGNTEAFF.

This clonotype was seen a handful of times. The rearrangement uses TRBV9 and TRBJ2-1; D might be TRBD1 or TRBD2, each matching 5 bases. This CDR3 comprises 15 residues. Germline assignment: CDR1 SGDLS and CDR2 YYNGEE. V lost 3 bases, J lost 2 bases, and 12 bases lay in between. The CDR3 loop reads CASSGARDPYNEQFF. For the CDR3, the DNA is TGTGCCAGCAGCGGGGCCCGGGACCCCTACAATGAGCAGTTCTTC.

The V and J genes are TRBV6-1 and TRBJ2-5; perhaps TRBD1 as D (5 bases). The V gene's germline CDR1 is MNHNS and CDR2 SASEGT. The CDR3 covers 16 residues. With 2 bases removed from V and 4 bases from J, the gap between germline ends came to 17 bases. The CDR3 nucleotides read TGTGCCAGCAGTGAACCCCCGAACAGGCCTTTAGAGACCCAGTACTTC. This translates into CASSEPPNRPLETQYF.

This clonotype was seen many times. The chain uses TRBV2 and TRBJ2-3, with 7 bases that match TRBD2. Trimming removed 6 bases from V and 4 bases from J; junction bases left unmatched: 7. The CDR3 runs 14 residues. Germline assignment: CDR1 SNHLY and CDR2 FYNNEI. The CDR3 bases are TGTGCCAGCAGCCCGGGGGGTCAAGCAGATACGCAGTATTTT. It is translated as CASSPGGQADTQYF.

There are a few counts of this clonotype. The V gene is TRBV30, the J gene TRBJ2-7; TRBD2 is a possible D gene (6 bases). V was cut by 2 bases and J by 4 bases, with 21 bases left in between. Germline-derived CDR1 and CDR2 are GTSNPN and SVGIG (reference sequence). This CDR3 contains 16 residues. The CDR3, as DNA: TGTGCCTGGAGTCCCGGGAGTCATGCTTTCGGGTACGAGCAGTACTTC. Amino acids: CAWSPGSHAFGYEQYF.

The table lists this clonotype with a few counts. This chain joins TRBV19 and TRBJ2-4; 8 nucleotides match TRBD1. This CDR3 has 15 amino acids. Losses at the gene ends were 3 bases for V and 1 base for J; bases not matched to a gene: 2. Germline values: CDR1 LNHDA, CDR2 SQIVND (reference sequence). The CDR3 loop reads CASSIQGAAKNIQYF. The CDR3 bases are TGTGCCAGTAGTATTCAGGGGGCTGCCAAAAACATTCAGTACTTC.

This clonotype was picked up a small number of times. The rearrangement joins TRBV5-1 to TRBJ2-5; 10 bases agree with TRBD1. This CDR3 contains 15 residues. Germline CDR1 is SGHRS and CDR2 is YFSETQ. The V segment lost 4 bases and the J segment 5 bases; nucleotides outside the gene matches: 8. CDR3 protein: CASSPTGGDGETQYF. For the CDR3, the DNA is TGCGCCAGCAGCCCGACAGGGGGCGATGGGGAGACCCAGTACTTC. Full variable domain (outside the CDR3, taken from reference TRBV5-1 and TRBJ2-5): KAGVTQTPRYLIKTRGQQVTLSCSPISGHRSVSWYQQTPGQGLQFLFEYFSETQRNKGNFPGRFSGRQFSNSRSEMNVSTLELGDSALYLCASSPTGGDGETQYFGPGTRLLVL.

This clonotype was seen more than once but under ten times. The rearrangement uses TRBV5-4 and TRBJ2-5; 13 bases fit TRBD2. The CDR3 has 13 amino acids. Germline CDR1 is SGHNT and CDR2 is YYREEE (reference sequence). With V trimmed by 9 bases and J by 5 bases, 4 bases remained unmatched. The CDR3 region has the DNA TGTGCCACGGGACTAGCGGGACTGGAGACCCAGTACTTC. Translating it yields CATGLAGLETQYF.

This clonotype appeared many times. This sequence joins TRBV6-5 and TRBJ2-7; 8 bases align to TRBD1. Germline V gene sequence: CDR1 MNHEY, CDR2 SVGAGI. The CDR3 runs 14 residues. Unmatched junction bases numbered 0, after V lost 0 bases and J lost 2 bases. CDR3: CASSYSQGAYEQYF. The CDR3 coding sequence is TGTGCCAGCAGTTACTCACAGGGGGCCTACGAGCAGTACTTC.

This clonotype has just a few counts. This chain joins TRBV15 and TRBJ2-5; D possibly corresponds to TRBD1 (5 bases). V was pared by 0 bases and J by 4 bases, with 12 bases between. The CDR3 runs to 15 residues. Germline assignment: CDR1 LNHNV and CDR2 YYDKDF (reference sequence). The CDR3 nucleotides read TGTGCCACCAGCAGAGATGCGACAGTTGGAGAGACCCAGTACTTC. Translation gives CATSRDATVGETQYF.

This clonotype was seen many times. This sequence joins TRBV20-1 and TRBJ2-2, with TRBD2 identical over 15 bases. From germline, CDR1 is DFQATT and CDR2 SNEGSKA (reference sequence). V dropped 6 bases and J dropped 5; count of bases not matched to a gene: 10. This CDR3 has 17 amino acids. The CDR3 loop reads CSASSRGLAGGTGELFF. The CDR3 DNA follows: TGCAGTGCCTCCAGTCGAGGACTAGCGGGAGGGACCGGGGAGCTGTTTTTT.

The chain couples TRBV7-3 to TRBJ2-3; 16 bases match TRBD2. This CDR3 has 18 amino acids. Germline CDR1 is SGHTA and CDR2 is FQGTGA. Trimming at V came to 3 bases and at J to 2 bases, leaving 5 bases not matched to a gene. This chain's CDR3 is CASSLGLAGGPTTDTQYF. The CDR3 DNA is TGTGCCAGCAGCTTGGGACTAGCGGGAGGGCCCACCACAGATACGCAGTATTTT.

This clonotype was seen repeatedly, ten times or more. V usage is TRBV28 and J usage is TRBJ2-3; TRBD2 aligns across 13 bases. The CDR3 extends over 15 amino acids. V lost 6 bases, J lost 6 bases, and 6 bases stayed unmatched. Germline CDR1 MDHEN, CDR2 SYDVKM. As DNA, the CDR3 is TGTGCCAGCAGCCGGACTAGCGGGAGAAGGGATACGCAGTATTTT. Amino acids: CASSRTSGRRDTQYF.

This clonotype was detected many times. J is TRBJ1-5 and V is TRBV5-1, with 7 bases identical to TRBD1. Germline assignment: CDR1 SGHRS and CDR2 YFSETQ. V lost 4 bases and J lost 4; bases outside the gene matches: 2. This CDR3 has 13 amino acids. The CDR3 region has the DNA TGCGCCAGCAGCATACAGGGGAATCAGCCCCAGCATTTT. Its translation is CASSIQGNQPQHF. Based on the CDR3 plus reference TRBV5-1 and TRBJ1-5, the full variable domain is KAGVTQTPRYLIKTRGQQVTLSCSPISGHRSVSWYQQTPGQGLQFLFEYFSETQRNKGNFPGRFSGRQFSNSRSEMNVSTLELGDSALYLCASSIQGNQPQHFGDGTRLSIL.

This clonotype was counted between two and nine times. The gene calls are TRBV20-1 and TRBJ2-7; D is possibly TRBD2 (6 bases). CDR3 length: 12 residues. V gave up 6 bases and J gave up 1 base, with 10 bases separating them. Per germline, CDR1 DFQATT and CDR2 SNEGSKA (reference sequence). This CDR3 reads CSAVAGSYEQYF. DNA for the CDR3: TGCAGTGCGGTTGCGGGGTCCTACGAGCAGTACTTC.

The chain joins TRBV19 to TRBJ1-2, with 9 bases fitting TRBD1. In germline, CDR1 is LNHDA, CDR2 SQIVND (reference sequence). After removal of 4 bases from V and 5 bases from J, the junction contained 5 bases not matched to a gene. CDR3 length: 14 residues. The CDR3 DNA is TGTGCCAGTAGTACCCCTGGACAGGGGTATGGCTACACCTTC. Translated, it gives CASSTPGQGYGYTF.

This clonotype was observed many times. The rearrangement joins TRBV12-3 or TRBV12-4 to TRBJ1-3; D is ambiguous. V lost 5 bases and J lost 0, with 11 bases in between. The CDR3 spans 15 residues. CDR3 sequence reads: CASSKTSPSGNTIYF. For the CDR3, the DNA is TGTGCCAGCAGTAAGACATCCCCCTCTGGAAACACCATATATTTT.

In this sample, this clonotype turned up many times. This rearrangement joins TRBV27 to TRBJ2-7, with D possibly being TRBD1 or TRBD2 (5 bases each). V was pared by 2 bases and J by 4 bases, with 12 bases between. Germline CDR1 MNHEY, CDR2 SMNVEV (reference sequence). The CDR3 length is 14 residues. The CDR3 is CASSLRGLLYEQYF. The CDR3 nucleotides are TGTGCCAGCAGTTTACGGGGCCTCCTGTACGAGCAGTACTTC.

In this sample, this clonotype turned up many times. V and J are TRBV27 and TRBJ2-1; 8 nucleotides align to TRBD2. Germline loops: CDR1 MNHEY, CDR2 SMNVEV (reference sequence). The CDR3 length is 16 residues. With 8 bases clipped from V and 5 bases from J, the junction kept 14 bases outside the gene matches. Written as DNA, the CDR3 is TGTGCCAGCCATGGACGGCGGGGGGAGAGCCACAATGAGCAGTTCTTC. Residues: CASHGRRGESHNEQFF.

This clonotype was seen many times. This CDR3 is CASWTSGRASYNEQFF. DNA for the CDR3: TGCGCCAGCTGGACTAGCGGGAGGGCTTCCTACAATGAGCAGTTCTTC. The V and J genes are TRBV5-1 and TRBJ2-1, with TRBD2 identical over 15 bases. After removal of 7 bases from V and 1 base from J, the junction contained 3 bases not matched to a gene. The CDR3 runs 16 residues. The germline gives CDR1 SGHRS, CDR2 YFSETQ.

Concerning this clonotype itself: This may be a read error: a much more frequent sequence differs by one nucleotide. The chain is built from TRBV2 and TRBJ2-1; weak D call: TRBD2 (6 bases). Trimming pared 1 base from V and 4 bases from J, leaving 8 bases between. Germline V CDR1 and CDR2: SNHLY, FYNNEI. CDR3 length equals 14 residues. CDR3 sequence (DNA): TGTGCCAGCAGTGAAGTTCGGGAGTACAATGAGCAGTTCTTC. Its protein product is CASSEVREYNEQFF.

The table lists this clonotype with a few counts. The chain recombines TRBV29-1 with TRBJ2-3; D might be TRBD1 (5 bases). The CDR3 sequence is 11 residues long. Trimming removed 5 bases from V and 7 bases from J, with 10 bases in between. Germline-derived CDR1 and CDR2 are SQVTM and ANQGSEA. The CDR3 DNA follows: TGCAGCGTTAGGGGCGCGAATACGCAGTATTTT. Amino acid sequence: CSVRGANTQYF.

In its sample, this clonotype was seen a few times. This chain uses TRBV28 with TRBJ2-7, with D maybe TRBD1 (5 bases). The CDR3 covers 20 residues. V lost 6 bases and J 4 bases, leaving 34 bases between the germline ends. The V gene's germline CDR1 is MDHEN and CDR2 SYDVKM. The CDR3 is CASSPAGHLIRFGPLYEQYF. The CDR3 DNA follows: TGTGCCAGCAGCCCCGCAGGACACTTAATTAGGTTTGGGCCTTTGTACGAGCAGTACTTC.

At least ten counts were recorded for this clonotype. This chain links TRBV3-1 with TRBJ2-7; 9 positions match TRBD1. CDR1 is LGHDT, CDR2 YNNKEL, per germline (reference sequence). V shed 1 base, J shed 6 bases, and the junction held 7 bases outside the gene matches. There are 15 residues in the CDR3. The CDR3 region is CASSQAGTGWSEQYF. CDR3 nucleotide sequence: TGTGCCAGCAGCCAAGCCGGGACAGGGTGGAGCGAGCAGTACTTC.

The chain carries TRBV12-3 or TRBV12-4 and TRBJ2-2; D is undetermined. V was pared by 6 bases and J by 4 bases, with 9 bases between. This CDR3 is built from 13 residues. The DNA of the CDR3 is TGTGCCAGCAGGCCCTCCCCCACCGGGGAGCTGTTTTTT. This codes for CASRPSPTGELFF.

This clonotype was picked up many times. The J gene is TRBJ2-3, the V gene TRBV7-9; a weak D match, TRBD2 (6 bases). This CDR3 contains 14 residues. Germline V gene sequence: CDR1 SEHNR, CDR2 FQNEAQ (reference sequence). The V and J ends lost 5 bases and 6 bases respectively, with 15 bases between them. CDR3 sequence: CASSLGTGPDTQYF. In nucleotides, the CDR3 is TGTGCCAGCAGCCTCGGGACTGGACCTGATACGCAGTATTTT. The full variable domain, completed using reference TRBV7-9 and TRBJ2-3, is DTGVSQNPRHKITKRGQNVTFRCDPISEHNRLYWYRQTLGQGPEFLTYFQNEAQLEKSRLLSDRFSAERPKGSFSTLEIQRTEQGDSAMYLCASSLGTGPDTQYFGPGTRLTVL.

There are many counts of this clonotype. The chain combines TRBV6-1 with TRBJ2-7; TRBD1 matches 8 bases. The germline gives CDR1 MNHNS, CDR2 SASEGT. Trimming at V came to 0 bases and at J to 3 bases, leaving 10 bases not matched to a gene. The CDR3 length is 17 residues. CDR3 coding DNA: TGTGCCAGCAGTGAAGCGTTATTGGACAGGGTGATCTACGAGCAGTACTTC. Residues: CASSEALLDRVIYEQYF.